This T cell receptor beta chain derives from a study of blood T cell repertoires in COVID-19. Study context: Samples taken during acute and convalescent COVID-19 were collected in the United States, Italy and Spain. In each case, the material was cDNA or gDNA derived from T cells, B-cell-depleted T cells, or PBMCs.

Sequencing was performed with immunoSEQ multiplex PCR; in TCRdb, only in-frame clones are kept and a portion is missing. The data contain around 63,000 clones, 85% to 90% of them singletons. Seattle cases were enrolled at active infection and followed longitudinally. The CDR3 length is 12 residues. The V gene end was trimmed by 5 bases and the J gene end by 2 bases; junction bases not matched to a gene: 0. Germline-derived CDR1 and CDR2 are GTSNPN and SVGIG (reference sequence). This clonotype was obtained from a woman aged 55-75 years with COVID-19, enrolled during active disease. Sequencing used peripheral blood. This chain joins TRBV30 and TRBJ2-5, with 9 bases fitting TRBD1. CDR3 DNA sequence: TGTGCCTGGGACAGGGGGCAAGAGACCCAGTACTTC. This sequence encodes CAWDRGQETQYF.